This section outlines one T cell receptor (beta chain) sequence together with its context. Its antigen is not known. Germline loops: CDR1 SEHNR, CDR2 FQNEAQ (reference sequence). V was trimmed by 5 bases and J by 8 bases, leaving 16 bases between them. CDR3 length equals 14 residues. This specimen belongs to a study of cytomegalovirus exposure and HLA in healthy donors. About the research overall: In a later analysis, it was reported that the approximately 110 validation repertoires had been produced on the same platform as the 690 or so repertoires belonging to the first cohort. General study results and limits: The study recorded over 150 TCR beta chains that were cytomegalovirus-associated.

It was the approximately 110-subject validation cohort, separate from the roughly 700-subject first cohort, to which the donors belonged. Using immunoSEQ multiplex PCR, the repertoire was profiled, and TCRdb retains in-frame clones only, with some absent. The sample lists about 71,000 clones; 94% were seen once. The TCR was taken from a woman between 18 and 29 years old in good health and CMV-seronegative. Sample: PBMCs. The gene calls are TRBV7-9 and TRBJ2-1; weak D call: TRBD2 (5 bases). In DNA form, the CDR3 reads TGTGCCAGCAGCGCTCAAAGACTGGGAGATGAGCAGTTCTTC. Its translation: CASSAQRLGDEQFF.